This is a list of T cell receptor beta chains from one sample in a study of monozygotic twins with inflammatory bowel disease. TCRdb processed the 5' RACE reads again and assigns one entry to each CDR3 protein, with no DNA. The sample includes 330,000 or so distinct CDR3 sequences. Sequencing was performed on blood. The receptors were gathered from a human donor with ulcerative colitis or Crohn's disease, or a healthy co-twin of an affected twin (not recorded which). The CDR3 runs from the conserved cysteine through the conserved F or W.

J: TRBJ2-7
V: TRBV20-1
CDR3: CSASAGEVGYEQYF

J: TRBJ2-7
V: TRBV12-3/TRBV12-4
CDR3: CASSLSSPFPYEQYF

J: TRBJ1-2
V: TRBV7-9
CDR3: CASSTGSWGGYTF

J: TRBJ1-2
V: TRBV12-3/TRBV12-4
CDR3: CASSTNLGYGYTF

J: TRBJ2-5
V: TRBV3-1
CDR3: CASSLRTSGETQYF

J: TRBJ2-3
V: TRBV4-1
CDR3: CASSQGLSSGRAGTDTQYF

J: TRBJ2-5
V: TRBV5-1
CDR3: CASSLRGRQETQYF

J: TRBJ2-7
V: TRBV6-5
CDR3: CASSYSDYTEVYF

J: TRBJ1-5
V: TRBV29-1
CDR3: CSVRSAGGQPQHF

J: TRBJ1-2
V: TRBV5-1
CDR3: CASSLEGDYSYTF

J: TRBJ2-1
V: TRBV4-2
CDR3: CASSGEMGFSYNEQFF

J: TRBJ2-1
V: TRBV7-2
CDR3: CASSIGSGTFYNEQFF

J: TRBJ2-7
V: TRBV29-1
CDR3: CSASIGQGLYEQYF